The next 29 T cell receptor beta chains were all read from a single sample in a study of blood T cell repertoires in COVID-19. Using immunoSEQ multiplex PCR, the repertoire was profiled, and TCRdb retains in-frame clones only, with some absent. This table holds around 260,000 clones, about 88% found once. Specimen: PBMCs or T cells enriched from blood (not recorded which). The receptors were gathered from a man under 40 with acute COVID-19.

This chain uses TRBV5-1 with TRBJ2-7; weak D call: TRBD2 (5 bases). CDR1 is SGHRS, CDR2 YFSETQ, per germline. The CDR3 covers 14 residues. CDR3 region: CASSFKSSSYEQYV. CDR3 DNA: TGTGCCAGCAGCTTTAAATCTAGCAGCTACGAGCAGTACGTC.

The chain recombines TRBV3-1 (or the pseudogene TRBV3-2) with TRBJ2-1, with TRBD2 matching 9 bases. Trimming took 1 base from V and 8 from J; bases not matched to a gene: 9. The length of the CDR3 is 16 residues. Germline V CDR1 and CDR2: LGHDT, YNNKEL (reference sequence). The CDR3 coding sequence is TGTGCCAGCAGCCAAGTCGGCGGGAGGGCCGTCGATGAGCAGTTCTTC. This encodes CASSQVGGRAVDEQFF.

The chain is built from TRBV19 and TRBJ2-3, with 10 nucleotides matching TRBD2. Germline V lookup: CDR1 LNHDA, CDR2 SQIVND (reference sequence). The CDR3 runs 18 residues. Trimming took 4 bases from V and 7 from J; bases not matched to a gene: 17. The CDR3 loop is CASSTSLTSGKVLNTQYF. The CDR3 DNA follows: TGTGCCAGTAGTACCTCACTCACTAGCGGGAAGGTTCTTAATACGCAGTATTTT.

The V and J genes are TRBV7-9 and TRBJ2-7, with D possibly being TRBD2 (5 bases). Per the germline V gene, CDR1 is SEHNR and CDR2 is FQNEAQ (reference sequence). V was cut by 0 bases and J by 3 bases, with 6 bases left in between. This CDR3 region has 13 residues. CDR3 protein: CASSLAGVYEQYV. CDR3 sequence (DNA): TGTGCCAGCAGCTTAGCGGGAGTCTACGAGCAGTACGTC.

The chain carries TRBV27 and TRBJ1-1; a possible D gene is TRBD1 (6 bases). The CDR3 is 16 residues long. Trimming left V 6 bases short and J 0 bases short, with 17 bases between. Germline loops: CDR1 MNHEY, CDR2 SMNVEV (reference sequence). The CDR3 reads CASSKGQKLLNTEAFF. CDR3 nucleotides: TGTGCCAGCAGCAAAGGACAGAAACTACTGAACACTGAAGCTTTCTTT.

The CDR3 is CATSNEGDPDLYGYTF. CDR3 nucleotides: TGTGCCACCAGCAACGAGGGCGATCCTGACCTCTATGGCTACACCTTC. The chain uses TRBV15 and TRBJ1-2; D not resolved. Between the trimmed V and J ends, which lost 4 bases and 4 bases, there was a span of 19 bases. The CDR3 totals 16 residues. The V gene's germline CDR1 is LNHNV and CDR2 YYDKDF (reference sequence).

The CDR3 here is CASSIWRQSETQYF. In nucleotides, the CDR3 is TGTGCCAGTAGTATTTGGCGGCAATCAGAGACCCAGTACTTC. The rearrangement joins TRBV19 to TRBJ2-5, with D uncertain. CDR3 length: 14 amino acids. Germline V gives CDR1 LNHDA, CDR2 SQIVND (reference sequence). V gave up 3 bases and J gave up 4 bases, with 12 bases separating them.

This clone was detected only a few times. The chain has TRBV10-2 and TRBJ2-4; 11 nucleotides match TRBD2. CDR1 is WSHSY, CDR2 SAAADI, per germline. V trimming: 4 bases; J trimming: 7 bases; junction bases outside the gene matches: 3. The CDR3 sequence is 14 residues long. The CDR3 here is CASSVAGGTNIQYF. For the CDR3, the DNA is TGCGCCAGCAGTGTAGCGGGGGGGACGAACATTCAGTACTTC.

The rearrangement uses TRBV19 and TRBJ1-1; D ambiguous. V dropped 10 bases and J dropped 4 bases, with 16 bases sitting between them. The germline V gene encodes CDR1 LNHDA and CDR2 SQIVND (reference sequence). The CDR3 runs 13 residues. CDR3 nucleotides: TGTGCCACCATGACTTACGGTGGCACTGAAGCTTTCTTT. Protein product: CATMTYGGTEAFF.

This clone has just one count. The V and J genes are TRBV3-1 (or the pseudogene TRBV3-2) and TRBJ2-6; D gene uncertain. V shed 3 bases and J shed 12 bases, with 12 bases lying between them. Germline V gene lookup returns CDR1 LGHDT and CDR2 YNNKEL (reference sequence). The CDR3 runs to 13 residues. CDR3 sequence: CASSHTVYGVLTF. In DNA form, the CDR3 reads TGTGCCAGCAGCCATACCGTATACGGCGTCCTGACTTTC.

The chain employs TRBV4-2 and TRBJ2-5; 15 bases agree with TRBD2. The V and J ends lost 3 bases and 5 bases, in that order; junction bases with no gene match: 10. Per the germline V gene, CDR1 is LGHNA and CDR2 is YNFKEQ. This CDR3 contains 18 residues. CDR3 protein: CASSHYLPGTSGRETQYF. The CDR3 nucleotides read TGTGCCAGCAGCCACTATCTACCCGGGACTAGCGGGAGGGAGACCCAGTACTTC.

The chain links TRBV28 to TRBJ1-1, with D hard to call. The CDR3 spans 11 residues. The V gene lost 3 bases and the J gene lost 11 bases, with 10 bases spanning the gap. Germline lookup yields CDR1 MDHEN and CDR2 SYDVKM. The CDR3 loop reads CASSLIGNAFF. CDR3 DNA sequence: TGTGCCAGCAGTTTGATCGGGAACGCTTTCTTT.

The V and J genes are TRBV7-9 and TRBJ1-2; D call uncertain. Trimming took 3 bases from V and 0 from J, leaving 8 bases between them. This CDR3 spans 14 amino acids. Germline assignment: CDR1 SEHNR and CDR2 FQNEAQ (reference sequence). CDR3 bases: TGTGCCAGCAGCTTTGAGACTCCTAACTATGGCTACACCTTC. It translates to CASSFETPNYGYTF.

The rearrangement links TRBV6-5 to TRBJ1-2, with a possible D match to TRBD1 (5 bases). This CDR3 is built from 14 residues. Germline values: CDR1 MNHEY, CDR2 SVGAGI. The V and J ends lost 2 bases and 7 bases respectively, with 14 bases between them. CDR3 nucleotides: TGTGCCAGCAGTTACGGGGGAGGGGTTTTTGGCTACACCTTC. It codes for CASSYGGGVFGYTF.

The V gene is TRBV6-5, the J gene TRBJ1-2, with D perhaps matching TRBD1 (5 bases). The germline V gene has CDR1 MNHEY and CDR2 SVGAGI. Trimming pared 5 bases from V and 5 bases from J, leaving 12 bases between. The CDR3 is made up of 13 amino acids. As DNA, the CDR3 is TGTGCCAGCAGTCGGGGGATCGTTTATGGCTACACCTTC. It yields the protein CASSRGIVYGYTF.

This clone was recorded only once. The genes are TRBV6-4 and TRBJ1-6, with 9 bases identical to TRBD1. CDR3 size: 18 residues. After removal of 5 bases from V and 5 bases from J, the junction contained 13 bases not matched to a gene. CDR1 is MRHNA and CDR2 is SNTAGT in the germline V gene. The CDR3 is CASSLKDRGYFDNSPLHF. CDR3 DNA sequence: TGTGCCAGCAGTCTTAAGGACAGGGGATACTTCGATAATTCACCCCTCCACTTT.

V usage is TRBV27 and J usage is TRBJ1-4, with D perhaps matching TRBD1 (5 bases). Germline V gene data show CDR1 as MNHEY and CDR2 as SMNVEV (reference sequence). Trimming stripped 1 base from V and 6 bases from J, with 9 bases between. The CDR3 sequence is 14 residues long. CDR3 nucleotides: TGTGCCAGCAGTTTATGGGGCCCGGATGAAAAACTGTTTTTT. It yields the protein CASSLWGPDEKLFF.

Concerning this clone: At one end the junction does not follow the germline gene, possibly because of a read error. V is TRBV5-1 and J is TRBJ2-5; a weak D match, TRBD2 (6 bases). This CDR3 is 15 amino acids long. The germline V gene encodes CDR1 SGHRS and CDR2 YFSETQ. CDR3 protein: CASSPRGTYQETQYF. CDR3 bases: TGTGCCAGCAGTCCTCGCGGGACCTACCAAGAGACCCAGTACTTC.

CDR3 coding DNA: TGTGCCAGCAGTGACTTTACCTGGACTAGCGGGAGTGCAGATACGCAGTATTTT. It is translated as CASSDFTWTSGSADTQYF. The genes are TRBV25-1 and TRBJ2-3, with TRBD2 identical over 13 bases. After removal of 3 bases from V and 4 bases from J, the junction contained 10 bases not matched to a gene. The V gene's germline CDR1 is MGHDK and CDR2 SYGVNS. This CDR3 comprises 18 residues.

The V and J genes are TRBV6-1 and TRBJ1-3; D call uncertain. This CDR3 comprises 16 residues. CDR1 and CDR2 from the germline V gene are MNHNS and SASEGT. V lost 4 bases, J lost 0 bases, and 13 bases lay in between. The CDR3 here is CASSGSNTLSGNTIYF. In DNA form, the CDR3 reads TGTGCCAGCAGTGGATCAAACACGCTCTCTGGAAACACCATATATTTT.

The V and J genes are TRBV6-4 and TRBJ1-5; D is undetermined. This CDR3 spans 14 amino acids. The germline V gene has CDR1 MRHNA and CDR2 SNTAGT. Trimming removed 0 bases from V and 9 bases from J, with 12 bases in between. CDR3 sequence (DNA): TGTGCCAGCAGTGACTCCGTGTCGCGGGGGCCCCAGCATTTT. This translates into CASSDSVSRGPQHF.

V and J are TRBV5-4 and TRBJ1-2, with D possibly being TRBD1 (6 bases). V was pared by 4 bases and J by 6 bases, with 16 bases between. Per the germline V gene, CDR1 is SGHNT and CDR2 is YYREEE (reference sequence). The CDR3 length is 14 residues. This CDR3 reads CASSQGGKGDGYTF. Written as DNA, the CDR3 is TGTGCCAGCAGCCAGGGCGGAAAGGGGGATGGCTACACCTTC.

This chain connects TRBV5-1 to TRBJ2-2; D might be TRBD2 (6 bases). CDR1 is SGHRS, CDR2 YFSETQ, per germline. CDR3 length: 15 amino acids. Trimming stripped 5 bases from V and 2 bases from J, with 13 bases between. CDR3 DNA sequence: TGCGCCAGCAGGTTACTAGCTGATAACACCGGGGAGCTGTTTTTT. Its protein is CASRLLADNTGELFF.

This clone was found a few times. This chain connects TRBV4-1 to TRBJ2-3, with TRBD2 identical over 8 bases. Germline V gives CDR1 MGHRA, CDR2 YSYEKL. The CDR3 has 16 amino acids. With V trimmed by 2 bases and J by 4 bases, 8 bases remained unmatched. The CDR3 DNA follows: TGCGCCAGCAGCCAAACGCGGACTAGCAGCCCAGATACGCAGTATTTT. Protein product: CASSQTRTSSPDTQYF.

This clone showed up just once. This rearrangement joins TRBV10-3 to TRBJ1-6, with a weak D call TRBD1 (5 bases). Germline CDR1 and CDR2: ENHRY and SYGVKD. Trimming stripped 3 bases from V and 6 bases from J, with 12 bases between. This CDR3 region has 15 residues. CDR3 protein: CAISEGGASNSPLHF. For the CDR3, the DNA is TGTGCCATCAGTGAAGGAGGGGCGAGTAATTCACCCCTCCACTTT.

The rearrangement uses TRBV18 and TRBJ1-6; 7 nucleotides line up with TRBD1. Unmatched junction bases numbered 3, after V lost 4 bases and J lost 6 bases. The length of the CDR3 is 14 residues. The germline V gene encodes CDR1 KGHSH and CDR2 LQKENI. The CDR3 loop reads CASSLNRGNSPLHF. The CDR3 region has the DNA TGTGCCAGCTCACTTAACAGGGGTAATTCACCCCTCCACTTT.

The V gene is TRBV18, the J gene TRBJ1-4; weak D call: TRBD1 (5 bases). The V gene lost 3 bases and the J gene lost 8 bases, with 13 bases spanning the gap. The CDR3 extends over 14 amino acids. CDR1 KGHSH and CDR2 LQKENI come from the germline V gene. CDR3 protein: CASSPGLGDEKLFF. The CDR3 DNA is TGTGCCAGCTCACCGGGACTGGGTGACGAAAAACTGTTTTTT. Based on the CDR3 plus reference TRBV18 and TRBJ1-4, the full variable domain is NAGVMQNPRHLVRRRGQEARLRCSPMKGHSHVYWYRQLPEEGLKFMVYLQKENIIDESGMPKERFSAEFPKEGPSILRIQQVVRGDSAAYFCASSPGLGDEKLFFGSGTQLSVL.

The chain links TRBV7-2 to TRBJ1-1; unclear D gene. CDR1 is SGHTA and CDR2 is FQGNSA in the germline V gene. The CDR3 sequence is 15 residues long. The ends were cut back, 4 bases at V and 1 base at J, with 13 bases in the middle. CDR3 sequence (DNA): TGTGCCAGCAGCTCCTTGGTGACTCCGAACACTGAAGCTTTCTTT. It is translated as CASSSLVTPNTEAFF.

The J gene is TRBJ1-1, the V gene TRBV5-1; the D is unclear. The CDR3 sequence is 13 residues long. CDR1 and CDR2 from the germline V gene are SGHRS and YFSETQ. V was shortened by 2 bases and J by 3 bases, with 8 bases between the two germline ends. CDR3 residues: CASSFRSDTEAFF. CDR3 coding DNA: TGCGCCAGCAGCTTCAGGTCAGACACTGAAGCTTTCTTT.